The clone carrying this T cell receptor (beta chain) has at least ten counts. This specimen comes from a study of identical twins. The CDR3 loop spans 16 amino acids. Germline V gives CDR1 WSHSY, CDR2 SAAADI. Trimming cost V 7 bases and J 3 bases; bases outside gene matches: 13. TCRdb re-called the 5' RACE reads with MiXCR, one entry per CDR3 protein. The table records approximately 890,000 distinct CDR3 sequences, roughly an eighth of them present only once. This sample also appeared in a second study, on yellow fever vaccine responses in identical twins.

The rearrangement joins TRBV10-2 to TRBJ2-7; 9 bases are a match to TRBD2. The sample consisted of PBMCs. This TCR was recovered from a woman aged 18-35 years in good health. As DNA, the CDR3 is TGCGCCAGCACCGCCGGGACTAGCAGCTTCTACTACGAGCAGTACTTC. Its protein is CASTAGTSSFYYEQYF.